Listed below are T cell receptor beta chains from one sample, sequenced in a study of CD8+ T cells in alopecia areata. Generated by immunoSEQ multiplex PCR, the TCRdb table keeps only in-frame clones and is missing some. Among 200,000 to 250,000 clones, more than 60% were seen once, and the ten largest hold over 1%. The sample in question was CD4+ T cells sorted from blood, obtained around week 42, from a patient treated with tofacitinib. These TCRs come from a human donor with alopecia areata. The CDR3 runs from the conserved cysteine through the conserved F or W. Fields, in order: CDR3 length, V gene, J gene, CDR3 protein.

>11|TRBV6-5|TRBJ1-2
CASWTGGGYTF
>13|TRBV5-1|TRBJ2-2
CASSLANTGELFF
>12|TRBV6-1|TRBJ1-5
CASMGRDQPQHF
>15|TRBV25-1|TRBJ2-2
CASSHTGMGTGELFF
>13|TRBV14|TRBJ1-2
CASSQRGAYGYTF
>14|TRBV5-1|TRBJ2-2
CASKRIQDTGELFF
>16|TRBV10-1|TRBJ2-1
CASTLETGHCDDEQFF
>15|TRBV2|TRBJ2-5
CASTGGPTYQETQYF
>13|TRBV30|TRBJ1-1
CASSWVAGTEAFF
>15|TRBV13|TRBJ2-3
CASSIGTSSTDTQYF
>12|TRBV9|TRBJ1-2
CASSVESTGYTF
>13|TRBV29-1|TRBJ2-7
CSVEGDRDTQLHF
>15|TRBV7-6|TRBJ2-3
CASSPLAGGTDTQYF
>12|TRBV5-1|TRBJ2-7
CASSLSGDEQYF
>16|TRBV27|TRBJ2-1
CASSPRLAGGHNEQFF
>15|TRBV27|TRBJ2-5
CASSKTGLSFGTQYF
>16|TRBV30|TRBJ1-2
CAWNHAGTGVGYGYTF
>14|TRBV7-2|TRBJ2-3
CASSLRTGTDTQYF
>16|TRBV23-1|TRBJ2-7
CASSQCWGERAYEQYF
>15|TRBV5-1|TRBJ2-5
CASSPPGHDQETQYF
>14|TRBV15|TRBJ2-7
CATSRDTTDYEQYF
>14|TRBV29-1|TRBJ1-1
CSVSRQDMNTEAFF
>13|TRBV19|TRBJ1-2
CASQRWDTEGYTF
>14|TRBV29-1|TRBJ2-3
CSVLSGVGPDTQYF
>10|TRBV2|TRBJ2-4
CASSENIQYF
>14|TRBV6-5|TRBJ1-4
CASSPQGANEKLFF
>13|TRBV29-1|TRBJ2-7
CSVDGDSPYEQYF
>16|TRBV9|TRBJ2-2
CASSVRQELGTGELFF
>15|TRBV9|TRBJ1-2
CASSVSGTPKEGYTF
>13|TRBV29-1|TRBJ2-2
CSALQGITGELFF
>14|TRBV15|TRBJ1-5
CATSSVKKGQPQHF
>13|TRBV10-3|TRBJ2-5
CAIRGPSGETQYF
>17|TRBV15|TRBJ2-4
CATSRRTEILAKNIQYF
>15|TRBV6-1|TRBJ1-1
CASSEPGQPNTEAFF
>13|TRBV2|TRBJ1-2
CASSEIRGDGYTF
>14|TRBV4-3|TRBJ1-6
CASSHKDSNSPLHF
>14|TRBV29-1|TRBJ2-3
CSVGPGAFTDTQYF
>11|TRBV25-1|TRBJ2-1
CASSELGEQFF
>14|TRBV29-1|TRBJ2-1
CSARVTGAYNEQFF
>14|TRBV6-5|TRBJ1-6
CASSSGPDNSPLHF
>13|TRBV29-1|TRBJ1-5
CSVVWGLGQPQHF